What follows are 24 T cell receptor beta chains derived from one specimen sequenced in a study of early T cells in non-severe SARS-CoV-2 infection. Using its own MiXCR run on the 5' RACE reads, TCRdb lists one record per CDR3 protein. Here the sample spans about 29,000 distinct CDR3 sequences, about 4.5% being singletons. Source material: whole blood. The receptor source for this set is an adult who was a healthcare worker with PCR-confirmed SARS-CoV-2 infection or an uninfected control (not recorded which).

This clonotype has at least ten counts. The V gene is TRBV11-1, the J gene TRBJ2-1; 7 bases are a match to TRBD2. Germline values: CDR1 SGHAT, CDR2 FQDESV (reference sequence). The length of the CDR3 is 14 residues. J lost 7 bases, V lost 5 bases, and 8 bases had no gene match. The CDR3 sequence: CASSHWGGPNEQFF. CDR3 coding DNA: TGTGCCAGCAGCCACTGGGGAGGGCCAAATGAGCAGTTCTTC.

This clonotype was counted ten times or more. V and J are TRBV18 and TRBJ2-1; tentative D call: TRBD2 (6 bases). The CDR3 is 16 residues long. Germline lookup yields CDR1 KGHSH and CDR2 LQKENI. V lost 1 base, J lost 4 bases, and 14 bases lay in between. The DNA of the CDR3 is TGTGCCAGCTCACCACGGAGGGCCGCTTTATACAATGAGCAGTTCTTC. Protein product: CASSPRRAALYNEQFF.

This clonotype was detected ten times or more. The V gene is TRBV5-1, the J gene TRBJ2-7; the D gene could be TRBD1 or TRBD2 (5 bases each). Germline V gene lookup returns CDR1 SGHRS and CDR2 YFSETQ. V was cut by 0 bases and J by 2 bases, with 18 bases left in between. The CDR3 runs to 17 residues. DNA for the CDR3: TGCGCCAGCAGCTTGGCCATGACTTCCGGGGCCCCCTACGAGCAGTACTTC. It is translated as CASSLAMTSGAPYEQYF.

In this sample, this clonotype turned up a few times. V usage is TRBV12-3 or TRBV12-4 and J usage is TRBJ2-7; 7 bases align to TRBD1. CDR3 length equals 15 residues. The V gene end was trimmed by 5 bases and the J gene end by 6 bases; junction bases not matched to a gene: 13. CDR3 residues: CASSPRQGSSPEQYF. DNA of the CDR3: TGTGCCAGCAGTCCTAGACAGGGAAGTTCTCCCGAGCAGTACTTC.

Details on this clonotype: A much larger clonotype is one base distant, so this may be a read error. The chain's CDR3 is CASSLVGGKERPSYNEQFF. In DNA, the CDR3 is TGCGCCAGCAGCTTGGTGGGAGGGAAAGAGCGGCCCTCCTACAATGAGCAGTTCTTC. This chain connects TRBV5-1 to TRBJ2-1; 7 bases agree with TRBD2. CDR3 size: 19 residues. Losses at the gene ends were 0 bases for V and 0 bases for J; bases not matched to a gene: 12. Looked up from germline, CDR1 is SGHRS and CDR2 is YFSETQ.

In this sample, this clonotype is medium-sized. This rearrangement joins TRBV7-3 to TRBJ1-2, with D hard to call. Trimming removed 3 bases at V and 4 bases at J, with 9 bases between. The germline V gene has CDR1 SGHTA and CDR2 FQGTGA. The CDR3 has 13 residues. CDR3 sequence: CASSFYGGYGYTF. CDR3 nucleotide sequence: TGTGCCAGCAGCTTTTATGGCGGCTATGGCTACACCTTC.

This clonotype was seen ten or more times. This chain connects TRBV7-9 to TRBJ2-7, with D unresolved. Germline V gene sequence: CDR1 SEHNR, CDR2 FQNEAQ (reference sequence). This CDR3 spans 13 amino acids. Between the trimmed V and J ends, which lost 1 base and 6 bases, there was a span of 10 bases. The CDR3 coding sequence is TGTGCCAGCAGCTTAGTGGGATCAGGCGAGCAGTACTTC. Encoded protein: CASSLVGSGEQYF.

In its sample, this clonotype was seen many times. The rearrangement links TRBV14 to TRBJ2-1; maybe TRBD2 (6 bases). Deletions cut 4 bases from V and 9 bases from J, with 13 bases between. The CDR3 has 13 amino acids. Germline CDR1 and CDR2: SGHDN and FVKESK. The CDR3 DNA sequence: TGTGCCAGCAGCCTGCCGACTAGGGGTGAGCAGTTCTTC. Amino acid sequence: CASSLPTRGEQFF.

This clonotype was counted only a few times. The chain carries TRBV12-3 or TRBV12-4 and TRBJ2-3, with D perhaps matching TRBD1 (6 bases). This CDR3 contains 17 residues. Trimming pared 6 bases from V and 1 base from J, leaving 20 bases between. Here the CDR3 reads CASSLETGTLRTDTQYF. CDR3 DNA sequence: TGTGCCAGCAGCCTAGAAACCGGGACACTCCGCACAGATACGCAGTATTTT.

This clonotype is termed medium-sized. CDR3 loop: CASSLSVSIPATNEKLFF. In DNA form, the CDR3 reads TGCGCCAGCAGCCTTTCCGTCTCCATTCCTGCAACTAATGAAAAACTGTTTTTT. The chain combines TRBV4-3 with TRBJ1-4, with D uncertain. From germline, CDR1 is LGHNA and CDR2 YSLEER. CDR3 length: 18 amino acids. Deletions cut 4 bases from V and 0 bases from J, with 18 bases between.

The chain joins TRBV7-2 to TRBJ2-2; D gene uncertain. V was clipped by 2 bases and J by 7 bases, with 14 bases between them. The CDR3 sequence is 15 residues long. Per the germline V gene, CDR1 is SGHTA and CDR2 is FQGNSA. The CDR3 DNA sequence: TGTGCCAGCAGCTTACTTTCTAGTCTGGGCGGGGAGCTGTTTTTT. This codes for CASSLLSSLGGELFF.

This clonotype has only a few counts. For the CDR3, the DNA is TGTGCCAGCGCTGCGGGCCCAATAGATACGCAGTATTTT. Translation: CASAAGPIDTQYF. The V and J genes are TRBV9 and TRBJ2-3; D perhaps matches TRBD2 (5 bases). Germline V CDR1 and CDR2: SGDLS, YYNGEE. The CDR3 spans 13 residues. V shed 7 bases and J shed 5 bases, with 14 bases lying between them.

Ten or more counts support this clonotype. The CDR3 DNA reads TGCGCCAGCAGCCCGGTGGGGGGCGACCCTCACGAGCAGTACTTC. Translated, it gives CASSPVGGDPHEQYF. This sequence joins TRBV5-1 and TRBJ2-7; D may be TRBD1 or TRBD2 (6 bases each). Per the germline V gene, CDR1 is SGHRS and CDR2 is YFSETQ. CDR3 size: 15 residues. Trimming pared 4 bases from V and 5 bases from J, leaving 19 bases between.

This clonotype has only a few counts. The CDR3 DNA is TGTGCCAGCCGACTAGTCTCTGGAAACACCATATATTTT. This gives the protein CASRLVSGNTIYF. This chain joins TRBV5-5 and TRBJ1-3; D remains ambiguous. This CDR3 is 13 amino acids long. Germline-derived CDR1 and CDR2 are SGHKS and YYEKEE (reference sequence). V was cut by 7 bases and J by 0 bases, with 8 bases left in between.

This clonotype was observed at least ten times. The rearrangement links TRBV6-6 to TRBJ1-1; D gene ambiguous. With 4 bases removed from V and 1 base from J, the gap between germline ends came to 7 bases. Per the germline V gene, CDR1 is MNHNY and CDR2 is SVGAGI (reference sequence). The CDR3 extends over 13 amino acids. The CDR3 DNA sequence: TGTGCCAGCAGTTTTAAAGGGAACACTGAAGCTTTCTTT. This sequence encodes CASSFKGNTEAFF.

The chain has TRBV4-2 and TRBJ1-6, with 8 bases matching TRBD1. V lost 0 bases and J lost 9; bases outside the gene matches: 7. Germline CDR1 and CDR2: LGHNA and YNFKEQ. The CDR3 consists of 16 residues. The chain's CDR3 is CASSQDEAGGLSPLHF. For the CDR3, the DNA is TGTGCCAGCAGCCAAGATGAGGCAGGGGGCCTTTCACCCCTCCACTTT.

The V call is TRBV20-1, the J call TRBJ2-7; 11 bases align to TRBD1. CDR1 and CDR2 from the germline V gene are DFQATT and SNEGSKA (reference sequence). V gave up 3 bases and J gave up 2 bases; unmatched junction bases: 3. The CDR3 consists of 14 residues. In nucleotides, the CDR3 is TGCAGTGCTAGTGTGGGACAGGGGGCCTACGAGCAGTACTTC. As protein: CSASVGQGAYEQYF.

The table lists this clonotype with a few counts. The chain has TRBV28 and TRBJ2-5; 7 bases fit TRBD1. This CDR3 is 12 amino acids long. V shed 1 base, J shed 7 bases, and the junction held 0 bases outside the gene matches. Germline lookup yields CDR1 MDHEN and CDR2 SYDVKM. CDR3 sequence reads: CASSLSGGTQYF. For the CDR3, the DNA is TGTGCCAGCAGTTTATCAGGGGGGACCCAGTACTTC.

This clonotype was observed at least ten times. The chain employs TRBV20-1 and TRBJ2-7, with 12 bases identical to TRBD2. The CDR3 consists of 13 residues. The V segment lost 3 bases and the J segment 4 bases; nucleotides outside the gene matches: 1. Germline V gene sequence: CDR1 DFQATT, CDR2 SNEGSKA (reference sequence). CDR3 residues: CSARTSGGYEQYF. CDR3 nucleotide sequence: TGCAGTGCTAGGACTAGCGGGGGTTACGAGCAGTACTTC.

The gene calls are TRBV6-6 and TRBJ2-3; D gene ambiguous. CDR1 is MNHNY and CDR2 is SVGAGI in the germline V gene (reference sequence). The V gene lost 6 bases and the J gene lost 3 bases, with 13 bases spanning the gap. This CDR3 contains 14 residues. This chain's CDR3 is CASRPTDATDTQYF. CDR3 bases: TGTGCCAGCAGACCGACGGACGCAACAGATACGCAGTATTTT.

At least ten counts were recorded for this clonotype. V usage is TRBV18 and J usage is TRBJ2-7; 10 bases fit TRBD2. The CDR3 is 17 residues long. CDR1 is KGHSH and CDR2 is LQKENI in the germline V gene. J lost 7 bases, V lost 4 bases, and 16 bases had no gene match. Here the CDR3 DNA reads TGTGCCAGCTCACGGGACGCCCCGACTAGCGGGTCGGGGGAGCAGTACTTC. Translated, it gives CASSRDAPTSGSGEQYF.

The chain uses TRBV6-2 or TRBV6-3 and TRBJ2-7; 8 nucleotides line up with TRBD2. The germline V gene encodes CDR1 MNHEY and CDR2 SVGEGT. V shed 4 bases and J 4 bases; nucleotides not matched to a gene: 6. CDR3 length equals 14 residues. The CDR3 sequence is CASSWSGSRYEQYF. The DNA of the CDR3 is TGTGCCAGCAGTTGGAGCGGGAGTCGATACGAGCAGTACTTC.

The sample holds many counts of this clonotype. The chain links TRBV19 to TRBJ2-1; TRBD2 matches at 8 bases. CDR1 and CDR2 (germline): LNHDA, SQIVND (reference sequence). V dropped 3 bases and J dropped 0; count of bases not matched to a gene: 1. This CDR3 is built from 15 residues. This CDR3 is CASSISGVSYNEQFF. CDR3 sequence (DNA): TGTGCCAGTAGTATTAGCGGGGTCTCCTACAATGAGCAGTTCTTC.

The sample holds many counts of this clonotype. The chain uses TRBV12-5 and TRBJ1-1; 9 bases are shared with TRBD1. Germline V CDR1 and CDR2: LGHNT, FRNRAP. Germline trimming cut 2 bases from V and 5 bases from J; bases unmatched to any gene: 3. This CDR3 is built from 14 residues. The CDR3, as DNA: TGTGCTAGTGGTTTGACGGGACAGGGAACTGAAGCTTTCTTT. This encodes CASGLTGQGTEAFF.